These 27 T cell receptor beta chains were sequenced from one sample in a study of T cell repertoires and HLA-DP antigens. The antigens for these receptors are not known. TCRdb's table, derived via immunoSEQ multiplex PCR, lists solely in-frame clones and lacks some. The sample lists approximately 89,000 clones; roughly nine tenths were seen once. The sample consisted of CD4+ T cells from PBMCs. The receptors were sampled from a man aged 45-65 years in good health and CMV-seronegative.

This clone was counted only a few times. CDR3 loop: CASTQVATGELFF. The CDR3, as DNA: TGTGCCAGCACCCAGGTCGCCACCGGGGAGCTGTTTTTT. V gene TRBV2 combines with J gene TRBJ2-2; D remains ambiguous. CDR1 SNHLY and CDR2 FYNNEI come from the germline V gene. CDR3 length: 13 amino acids. V was shortened by 7 bases and J by 4 bases, with 10 bases between the two germline ends.

The chain has TRBV2 and TRBJ2-7; 7 nucleotides align to TRBD1. The CDR3 totals 13 residues. After removal of 6 bases from V and 7 bases from J, the junction contained 9 bases not matched to a gene. Germline CDR1 is SNHLY and CDR2 is FYNNEI. CDR3 in amino acids: CASSADRVREQYF. CDR3 sequence (DNA): TGTGCCAGCAGCGCTGACAGGGTCAGAGAGCAGTACTTC.

The chain joins TRBV5-1 to TRBJ2-6; D remains unclear. V lost 5 bases and J lost 1, with 13 bases in between. The CDR3 totals 16 residues. Looked up from germline, CDR1 is SGHRS and CDR2 is YFSETQ. The CDR3 loop reads CASSVGPPSGANVLTF. CDR3 DNA sequence: TGCGCCAGCAGTGTAGGTCCCCCGTCTGGGGCCAACGTCCTGACTTTC.

The DNA for the CDR3 is TGTGCCAGCAGCCATAGGTCTGGTAATGAAAAACTGTTTTTT. Protein: CASSHRSGNEKLFF. The V gene is TRBV9, the J gene TRBJ1-4; no clear D gene. There are 14 residues in the CDR3. Germline CDR1 and CDR2: SGDLS and YYNGEE. The V end was cut by 4 bases, the J end by 4 bases, with 11 bases between. The full variable domain, its missing parts supplied by reference TRBV9 and TRBJ1-4, is DSGVTQTPKHLITATGQRVTLRCSPRSGDLSVYWYQQSLDQGLQFLIQYYNGEERAKGNILERFSAQQFPDLHSELNLSSLELGDSALYFCASSHRSGNEKLFFGSGTQLSVL.

The gene calls are TRBV5-1 and TRBJ1-1; D may be TRBD1 (6 bases). V lost 0 bases, J lost 0 bases, and 12 bases lay in between. The V gene's germline CDR1 is SGHRS and CDR2 YFSETQ. The CDR3 loop spans 16 amino acids. The CDR3 loop reads CASSLGAGEMNTEAFF. The CDR3 bases are TGCGCCAGCAGCTTGGGGGCAGGGGAAATGAACACTGAAGCTTTCTTT.

This chain links TRBV10-2 with TRBJ1-1, with a possible D match to TRBD1 (6 bases). Trimming left V 5 bases short and J 6 bases short, with 10 bases between. The length of the CDR3 is 12 residues. The germline V gene has CDR1 WSHSY and CDR2 SAAADI. The CDR3 reads CASSSGVSEAFF. DNA of the CDR3: TGCGCCAGCAGTTCAGGGGTATCTGAAGCTTTCTTT.

The rearrangement uses TRBV6-6 and TRBJ2-7, with TRBD2 as a possible D gene (5 bases). The ends were cut back, 2 bases at V and 5 bases at J, with 13 bases in the middle. Germline V gene sequence: CDR1 MNHNY, CDR2 SVGAGI (reference sequence). There are 14 residues in the CDR3. CDR3 nucleotides: TGTGCCAGCAGTTACGTTATTTTCGGGGACGAGCAGTACTTC. This encodes CASSYVIFGDEQYF.

This chain uses TRBV6-1 with TRBJ2-7; D is perhaps TRBD1 (6 bases). The V gene lost 6 bases and the J gene lost 5 bases, with 14 bases spanning the gap. The CDR3 length is 13 residues. The germline V gene encodes CDR1 MNHNS and CDR2 SASEGT. The CDR3, as DNA: TGTGCCAGCAGGACGACAGGTTTGAACGAGCAGTACTTC. This sequence encodes CASRTTGLNEQYF.

V is TRBV5-1 and J is TRBJ1-1; TRBD1 matches 7 bases. The germline gives CDR1 SGHRS, CDR2 YFSETQ. With V trimmed by 1 base and J by 7 bases, 10 bases remained unmatched. The CDR3 spans 15 residues. Here the CDR3 DNA reads TGCGCCAGCAGCTTGACAGGGGCAGCCGCCCATGAAGCTTTCTTT. It yields the protein CASSLTGAAAHEAFF.

The chain couples TRBV4-3 to TRBJ1-2, with D perhaps TRBD1 (6 bases). V was cut by 4 bases and J by 1 base, with 10 bases left in between. The CDR3 is 14 residues long. The germline V gene encodes CDR1 LGHNA and CDR2 YSLEER. CDR3 in DNA: TGCGCCAGCAGCCGAACAGGGATTAACTATGGCTACACCTTC. Translating it yields CASSRTGINYGYTF.

This chain joins TRBV11-3 and TRBJ2-3; D not certain. Deletions cut 5 bases from V and 2 bases from J, with 8 bases between. Germline loops: CDR1 SGHNT, CDR2 YENEEA. The CDR3 is made up of 13 amino acids. CDR3 nucleotide sequence: TGTGCCAGCAGCAAATATACCACAGATACGCAGTATTTT. Translation: CASSKYTTDTQYF.

This chain links TRBV7-2 with TRBJ2-3; no reliable D call. Between the trimmed V and J ends, which lost 2 bases and 5 bases, there was a span of 11 bases. Germline V gives CDR1 SGHTA, CDR2 FQGNSA. The CDR3 consists of 14 residues. The CDR3 DNA is TGTGCCAGCAGCTTAACGGCCCAGCGAGATACGCAGTATTTT. Protein product: CASSLTAQRDTQYF.

The chain combines TRBV5-4 with TRBJ1-2; weak D call: TRBD1 (5 bases). Trimming removed 4 bases from V and 1 base from J, with 14 bases in between. The CDR3 contains 15 residues. Germline V gene sequence: CDR1 SGHNT, CDR2 YYREEE (reference sequence). The CDR3 nucleotides are TGTGCCAGCAGCCTAGGGGCGGAGTTTAACTATGGCTACACCTTC. It codes for CASSLGAEFNYGYTF.

Concerning this clone: This same CDR3 is encoded by further DNA sequences in the sample. This chain uses TRBV7-2 with TRBJ2-5; 11 bases fit TRBD2. From germline, CDR1 is SGHTA and CDR2 FQGNSA. The CDR3 runs to 16 residues. The V segment lost 1 base and the J segment 1 base; nucleotides outside the gene matches: 2. The CDR3 coding sequence is TGTGCCAGCAGCTTAGGGCTAGCGGGGGGCCAAGAGACCCAGTACTTC. Its protein product is CASSLGLAGGQETQYF.

The V gene is TRBV11-2, the J gene TRBJ2-5, with 7 bases matching TRBD2. The V gene end was trimmed by 1 base and the J gene end by 4 bases; junction bases not matched to a gene: 0. Germline V gene sequence: CDR1 SGHAT, CDR2 FQNNGV. This CDR3 spans 13 amino acids. CDR3 sequence: CASSLGGGETQYF. CDR3 in DNA: TGTGCCAGCAGCTTAGGGGGGGGAGAGACCCAGTACTTC.

The genes are TRBV13 and TRBJ2-2; perhaps D is TRBD1 or TRBD2 (5 bases each). The CDR3 sequence is 14 residues long. V lost 0 bases to trimming and J lost 6 bases, with 8 bases between them. Germline-derived CDR1 and CDR2 are PRHDT and FYEKMQ (reference sequence). The CDR3 loop is CASSLGQGAGELFF. CDR3 DNA sequence: TGTGCCAGCAGCTTAGGGCAGGGAGCCGGGGAGCTGTTTTTT.

This chain joins TRBV7-2 and TRBJ1-6, with 7 bases that match TRBD1. Trimming removed 5 bases from V and 12 bases from J; junction bases left unmatched: 7. This CDR3 has 13 amino acids. Germline V CDR1 and CDR2: SGHTA, FQGNSA. The DNA for the CDR3 is TGTGCCAGCAGCCAAGGGACAGTGGGACCCCTCCACTTT. Translating it yields CASSQGTVGPLHF.

The rearrangement uses TRBV7-2 and TRBJ1-1; no definite D call. The germline CDR1 and CDR2 sequences are SGHTA and FQGNSA. V shed 1 base and J shed 10 bases, with 16 bases lying between them. The CDR3 loop spans 14 amino acids. The CDR3 nucleotides are TGTGCCAGCAGCTTAGTCTCCGCTGCCCCCCCAGCTTTCTTT. Protein product: CASSLVSAAPPAFF.

V usage is TRBV7-3 and J usage is TRBJ1-5, with D unclear. The CDR3 is 16 residues long. Germline V gene lookup returns CDR1 SGHTA and CDR2 FQGTGA. Trimming removed 1 base from V and 0 bases from J, with 10 bases in between. DNA of the CDR3: TGTGCCAGCAGCTTAAAACACCTCCATAGCAATCAGCCCCAGCATTTT. This codes for CASSLKHLHSNQPQHF.

V gene TRBV11-1 combines with J gene TRBJ2-7; no clear D. CDR3 length: 11 residues. Looked up from germline, CDR1 is SGHAT and CDR2 is FQDESV (reference sequence). The germline V and J ends were trimmed by 4 bases and 2 bases, with 3 bases remaining between them. DNA for the CDR3: TGTGCCAGCAGCTCGACCTACGAGCAGTACTTC. Translating it yields CASSSTYEQYF.

The chain employs TRBV7-8 and TRBJ2-2; tentatively, D is TRBD1 (5 bases). The CDR3 is 17 amino acids. Trimming removed 5 bases from V and 0 bases from J, with 16 bases in between. Looked up from germline, CDR1 is SGHVS and CDR2 is FQNEAQ. CDR3 DNA: TGTGCCAGCAGCCCGAAGAGGACAATTGCGAACACCGGGGAGCTGTTTTTT. This sequence encodes CASSPKRTIANTGELFF.

The chain links TRBV10-2 to TRBJ2-1; D gene unclear. The CDR3 is 15 amino acids. The ends were cut back, 2 bases at V and 1 base at J, with 9 bases in the middle. Germline CDR1 and CDR2: WSHSY and SAAADI. CDR3 sequence (DNA): TGCGCCAGCAGTGAGATTACCGATTCCTACAATGAGCAGTTCTTC. The encoded protein is CASSEITDSYNEQFF.

In this sample, this clone turned up once. This chain links TRBV28 with TRBJ1-1; D is undetermined. Germline CDR1 MDHEN, CDR2 SYDVKM. Trimming stripped 4 bases from V and 8 bases from J, with 8 bases between. This CDR3 spans 11 amino acids. The DNA of the CDR3 is TGTGCCAGCAGTTCTCTGCAAGAAGCTTTCTTT. Its translation is CASSSLQEAFF.

V and J are TRBV5-8 and TRBJ1-1; D is uncertain. CDR1 is SGHTS and CDR2 is YDEGEE in the germline V gene. Trimming left V 6 bases short and J 4 bases short, with 13 bases between. This CDR3 is 13 amino acids long. This CDR3 reads CASIEGPGTEAFF. The CDR3, as DNA: TGTGCCAGCATCGAGGGTCCGGGCACTGAAGCTTTCTTT. Drawing the rest from reference TRBV5-8 and TRBJ1-1, the complete variable domain is EAGVTQSPTHLIKTRGQQATLRCSPISGHTSVYWYQQALGLGLQFLLWYDEGEERNRGNFPPRFSGRQFPNYSSELNVNALELEDSALYLCASIEGPGTEAFFGQGTRLTVV.

The chain recombines TRBV28 with TRBJ1-5; 10 bases are shared with TRBD1. Looked up from germline, CDR1 is MDHEN and CDR2 is SYDVKM. CDR3 length equals 14 residues. The trim removed 6 bases at V and 7 bases at J, leaving 6 bases unmatched. The CDR3 sequence: CASSRDRGPQPQHF. Written as DNA, the CDR3 is TGTGCCAGCAGCCGGGACAGGGGTCCGCAGCCCCAGCATTTT.

The V call is TRBV7-2, the J call TRBJ1-1, with unresolved D. CDR3 length: 14 amino acids. The V gene's germline CDR1 is SGHTA and CDR2 FQGNSA. V gave up 1 base and J gave up 4 bases, with 10 bases separating them. The DNA for the CDR3 is TGTGCCAGCAGCTTAGGGATGGGGAGCACTGAAGCTTTCTTT. Translating gives CASSLGMGSTEAFF.

V is TRBV6-6 and J is TRBJ2-7; D is perhaps TRBD1 (5 bases). The CDR3 loop spans 13 amino acids. Germline V lookup: CDR1 MNHNY, CDR2 SVGAGI (reference sequence). Trimming shortened V by 2 bases and J by 6 bases, and 11 bases separated the two germline ends. CDR3 DNA: TGTGCCAGCAGTTACAGAGCCAGGGCCGAGCAGTACTTC. The encoded protein is CASSYRARAEQYF.